These 10 T cell receptor beta chains were sequenced from one sample in a study of blood T cells in healthy people across ages. The second PCR ran about 6 to 11 cycles with a sample-barcoded 5' primer and J-beta primers. TCRdb ran MiXCR on the 5' RACE reads and lists one entry per CDR3 protein. The data show about 800,000 distinct CDR3 sequences, with approximately 25% seen just once and approximately 3.7% held by the top ten. The data were also submitted as part of a second study, on T cells of mothers and their children.

Specimen: blood. Receptors originate from a boy between 10 and 17 years old in good health.

This chain joins TRBV5-1 and TRBJ2-7, with 8 bases that match TRBD1. Trimming at V came to 2 bases and at J to 5 bases, leaving 9 bases not matched to a gene. Germline values: CDR1 SGHRS, CDR2 YFSETQ. The CDR3 sequence is 15 residues long. The DNA for the CDR3 is TGCGCCAGCAGCTTATCCGGGACAGGAAGCCACGAGCAGTACTTC. Translating gives CASSLSGTGSHEQYF.

Regarding this clonotype: One junction end does not reproduce the germline sequence, and a read error may be involved. The rearrangement joins TRBV7-2 to TRBJ1-5; D perhaps matches TRBD1 (5 bases). This CDR3 is built from 14 residues. The germline V gene encodes CDR1 SGHTA and CDR2 FQGNSA. CDR3 nucleotides: TGTGCCAGCAGCTCAGGGACGTTTAATCAGCCTCAGCATTTT. Translated, it gives CASSSGTFNQPQHF.

Comment on this clonotype: A much larger clonotype is one base distant, so this may be a read error. V is TRBV2 and J is TRBJ2-1; TRBD1 agrees at 8 bases. The CDR3 covers 12 residues. With V trimmed by 7 bases and J by 7 bases, 3 bases remained unmatched. Germline lookup yields CDR1 SNHLY and CDR2 FYNNEI. CDR3: CASTGQANEQFF. CDR3 nucleotide sequence: TGTGCCAGCACGGGACAGGCGAATGAGCAGTTCTTC.

CDR3 protein: CASSSWGEVQPQHF. CDR3 nucleotide sequence: TGTGCCAGCAGCTCGTGGGGGGAGGTACAGCCCCAGCATTTT. The rearrangement links TRBV7-2 to TRBJ1-5, with a weak D call TRBD1 (5 bases). Deletions cut 4 bases from V and 7 bases from J, with 14 bases between. Germline loops: CDR1 SGHTA, CDR2 FQGNSA. This CDR3 region has 14 residues. Together with reference TRBV7-2 and TRBJ1-5, the CDR3 gives the full variable domain: GAGVSQSPSNKVTEKGKDVELRCDPISGHTALYWYRQSLGQGLEFLIYFQGNSAPDKSGLPSDRFSAERTGGSVSTLTIQRTQQEDSAVYLCASSSWGEVQPQHFGDGTRLSIL.

This clonotype was recorded a few times. The V call is TRBV27, the J call TRBJ2-1; the D is unclear. V was pared by 5 bases and J by 0 bases, with 5 bases between. This CDR3 is built from 13 residues. Per germline, CDR1 MNHEY and CDR2 SMNVEV (reference sequence). The CDR3 region is CASSGPSYNEQFF. The CDR3 region has the DNA TGTGCCAGCAGTGGCCCCTCCTACAATGAGCAGTTCTTC.

The gene calls are TRBV20-1 and TRBJ2-3; D not resolved. The CDR3 has 11 amino acids. The germline V gene encodes CDR1 DFQATT and CDR2 SNEGSKA (reference sequence). V was clipped by 6 bases and J by 4 bases, with 8 bases between them. In nucleotides, the CDR3 is TGCAGTGCCGGTAGATCAGATACGCAGTATTTT. It translates to CSAGRSDTQYF.

The V call is TRBV3-1, the J call TRBJ2-7; 8 bases fit TRBD1. V was pared by 1 base and J by 7 bases, with 9 bases of the junction left unmatched. The CDR3 has 15 residues. CDR1 LGHDT and CDR2 YNNKEL come from the germline V gene (reference sequence). CDR3 bases: TGTGCCAGCAGCCAAGGTGGACAGGGCGGAGGAGAGCAGTACTTC. Translation: CASSQGGQGGGEQYF.

This clonotype has more than one count but fewer than ten. This chain joins TRBV28 and TRBJ1-5, with TRBD1 matching over 7 bases. The V gene's germline CDR1 is MDHEN and CDR2 SYDVKM. The CDR3 has 16 residues. V trimming: 5 bases; J trimming: 3 bases; junction bases outside the gene matches: 10. The CDR3 DNA is TGTGCCAGCAGTATATCTACACAGGGGTCCAATCAGCCCCAGCATTTT. Translation: CASSISTQGSNQPQHF.

There are a few counts of this clonotype. The J gene is TRBJ2-5, the V gene TRBV20-1, with TRBD2 identical over 11 bases. This CDR3 is 17 amino acids long. CDR1 is DFQATT, CDR2 SNEGSKA, per germline (reference sequence). V was clipped by 0 bases and J by 3 bases; unmatched bases: 9. CDR3 bases: TGCAGTGCTAGAGATTGGGCTAGCGGGAGGAATGAAGAGACCCAGTACTTC. This encodes CSARDWASGRNEETQYF.

This clonotype was counted between two and nine times. The CDR3 reads CASSLSPGNSYEQYF. CDR3 nucleotide sequence: TGTGCCAGCAGTTTGTCTCCCGGGAACTCCTACGAGCAGTACTTC. The chain has TRBV27 and TRBJ2-7, with D possibly TRBD2 on 5 matching bases. CDR1 and CDR2 from the germline V gene are MNHEY and SMNVEV (reference sequence). The CDR3 spans 15 residues. Trimming shortened V by 3 bases and J by 0 bases, and 12 bases separated the two germline ends.